Presented here are 31 T cell receptor beta chains from one specimen sequenced in a study of CD8 T cells in ankylosing spondylitis. Each CDR3 protein is one row after TCRdb ran MiXCR on the 5' RACE reads. The data contain a few hundred thousand distinct CDR3 sequences, roughly 20% of them seen just once; the ten biggest clones take up 7.5% to 9.5%. The sample consisted of blood, either unsorted or a sorted T cell fraction (not recorded which). These receptors were obtained from a male donor with ankylosing spondylitis or in good health (not recorded which).

The chain uses TRBV28 and TRBJ1-5; 7 nucleotides agree with TRBD1. Trimming took 10 bases from V and 3 from J; bases not matched to a gene: 6. This CDR3 region has 13 residues. Germline CDR1 MDHEN, CDR2 SYDVKM. CDR3 nucleotide sequence: TGTGCCACCAGACAGGGACTCAATCAGCCCCAGCATTTT. Translated, it gives CATRQGLNQPQHF.

This sequence joins TRBV28 and TRBJ1-5; D not resolved. V shed 3 bases and J shed 0 bases, with 6 bases lying between them. The CDR3 covers 14 residues. The germline CDR1 and CDR2 sequences are MDHEN and SYDVKM. CDR3 sequence (DNA): TGTGCCAGCAGTTTGCTGAATAGCAATCAGCCCCAGCATTTT. Its protein product is CASSLLNSNQPQHF.

The rearrangement links TRBV18 to TRBJ2-5; TRBD2 is a possible D gene (5 bases). Per the germline V gene, CDR1 is KGHSH and CDR2 is LQKENI. Deletions cut 3 bases from V and 4 bases from J, with 18 bases between. This CDR3 has 16 amino acids. CDR3 amino acids: CASSPLGLQSPETQYF. CDR3 bases: TGTGCCAGCTCACCCCTTGGACTCCAATCACCAGAGACCCAGTACTTC.

This clonotype was picked up a small number of times. The chain combines TRBV5-1 with TRBJ2-6, with D perhaps TRBD1 or TRBD2 (6 bases each). CDR3 size: 15 residues. V dropped 4 bases and J dropped 4 bases, with 12 bases sitting between them. CDR1 SGHRS and CDR2 YFSETQ come from the germline V gene. The CDR3 sequence: CASSGGGTGANVLTF. Written as DNA, the CDR3 is TGCGCCAGCAGCGGAGGGGGTACGGGGGCCAACGTCCTGACTTTC.

The rearrangement joins TRBV7-6 to TRBJ1-4; D perhaps matches TRBD1 (6 bases). Germline V lookup: CDR1 SGHVS, CDR2 FNYEAQ. Between the trimmed V and J ends, which lost 3 bases and 8 bases, there was a span of 19 bases. CDR3 length: 16 amino acids. The CDR3 sequence: CASSLRGRGAREKLFF. CDR3 DNA sequence: TGTGCCAGCAGCTTGAGGGGTCGGGGGGCTAGAGAAAAACTGTTTTTT.

The chain links TRBV6-5 to TRBJ1-5; D is unresolved. The CDR3 length is 17 residues. V gave up 4 bases and J gave up 1 base, with 17 bases separating them. The V gene's germline CDR1 is MNHEY and CDR2 SVGAGI. CDR3 sequence (DNA): TGTGCCAGCAGTTTCGGCAAATGGGCCGAAAGCAATCAGCCCCAGCATTTT. This sequence encodes CASSFGKWAESNQPQHF.

The sample holds many counts of this clonotype. The chain uses TRBV29-1 and TRBJ2-1, with TRBD1 matching over 9 bases. The CDR3 runs to 14 residues. In germline, CDR1 is SQVTM, CDR2 ANQGSEA. Trimming cost V 6 bases and J 10 bases; bases outside gene matches: 13. The CDR3 nucleotides are TGCAGCGTGACCAGGACAGGGGTACATCGCGAGCAGTTCTTC. It is translated as CSVTRTGVHREQFF.

This clonotype was observed a few times. The chain joins TRBV9 to TRBJ2-2, with 8 bases identical to TRBD2. The CDR3 contains 16 residues. Germline CDR1 SGDLS, CDR2 YYNGEE. The ends lost 3 bases at V and 6 bases at J; junction bases unmatched: 10. The CDR3 reads CASSGEAGASPGELFF. The CDR3 DNA is TGTGCCAGCAGCGGAGAAGCGGGGGCCTCGCCCGGGGAGCTGTTTTTT.

This clonotype was detected ten times or more. The chain is built from TRBV20-1 and TRBJ1-6; no firm D call. V gave up 0 bases and J gave up 0 bases, with 12 bases separating them. The CDR3 loop spans 17 amino acids. CDR1 and CDR2 (germline): DFQATT, SNEGSKA (reference sequence). For the CDR3, the DNA is TGCAGTGCTAGAGAGTCGACAAGGACCTCCTATAATTCACCCCTCCACTTT. Its translation is CSARESTRTSYNSPLHF.

The chain recombines TRBV24-1 with TRBJ2-3; 7 bases are a match to TRBD1. CDR1 and CDR2 (germline): KGHDR, SFDVKD. The length of the CDR3 is 13 residues. The ends lost 9 bases at V and 0 bases at J; junction bases unmatched: 2. For the CDR3, the DNA is TGTGCCACCCGGGACAGAAGCACAGATACGCAGTATTTT. Amino acids: CATRDRSTDTQYF.

The rearrangement joins TRBV28 to TRBJ2-3; 7 bases are a match to TRBD2. Germline assignment: CDR1 MDHEN and CDR2 SYDVKM. V lost 7 bases to trimming and J lost 1 base; unmatched junction nucleotides: 8. This CDR3 comprises 15 residues. The CDR3, as DNA: TGTGCCAGCACTATTAGCGGGTGGGGCACAGATACGCAGTATTTT. Protein product: CASTISGWGTDTQYF.

This chain uses TRBV27 with TRBJ2-1, with TRBD2 matching over 10 bases. The germline V gene has CDR1 MNHEY and CDR2 SMNVEV (reference sequence). This CDR3 is built from 19 residues. The junction had 11 bases not matched to a gene; V was cut back by 2 bases and J by 1 base. CDR3: CASSLTSGRAWRSYNEQFF. The CDR3 DNA follows: TGTGCCAGCAGTTTAACCAGCGGGAGGGCCTGGCGGTCCTACAATGAGCAGTTCTTC.

This chain links TRBV5-1 with TRBJ1-1, with D unclear. This CDR3 is built from 12 residues. Trimming took 0 bases from V and 7 from J, leaving 7 bases between them. CDR1 and CDR2 from the germline V gene are SGHRS and YFSETQ. CDR3 sequence (DNA): TGCGCCAGCAGCTTGGGCGGACGTGAAGCTTTCTTT. As protein: CASSLGGREAFF.

V and J are TRBV20-1 and TRBJ2-1, with a possible D match to TRBD2 (6 bases). Germline-derived CDR1 and CDR2 are DFQATT and SNEGSKA (reference sequence). V lost 5 bases, J lost 0 bases, and 17 bases lay in between. The CDR3 extends over 16 amino acids. The CDR3 DNA reads as TGCAGTGCTGATCCCGGGACTCCAAGCTCCTACAATGAGCAGTTCTTC. It encodes CSADPGTPSSYNEQFF.

This clonotype was detected only a few times. V is TRBV5-5 and J is TRBJ1-6; D is perhaps TRBD1 (6 bases). Trimming shortened V by 4 bases and J by 7 bases, and 12 bases separated the two germline ends. CDR1 and CDR2 (germline): SGHKS, YYEKEE (reference sequence). The CDR3 has 14 amino acids. CDR3 protein: CASSTDSYNSPLHF. The CDR3, as DNA: TGTGCCAGCAGCACGGACAGCTACAATTCACCCCTCCACTTT.

The rearrangement uses TRBV18 and TRBJ2-3; 7 nucleotides line up with TRBD2. CDR1 and CDR2 (germline): KGHSH, LQKENI. The CDR3 has 15 residues. V was clipped by 2 bases and J by 1 base; unmatched bases: 3. The CDR3 spells CASSPSLAGTDTQYF. As DNA, the CDR3 is TGTGCCAGCTCACCATCCCTAGCGGGCACAGATACGCAGTATTTT.

In its sample, this clonotype was seen a few times. The CDR3 nucleotides read TGCGCCAGCAGCCCTGGGACAGGAATCACAGATACGCAGTATTTT. Encoded protein: CASSPGTGITDTQYF. V is TRBV5-1 and J is TRBJ2-3; 8 nucleotides agree with TRBD1. CDR1 and CDR2 (germline): SGHRS, YFSETQ. CDR3 length: 15 residues. V gave up 4 bases and J gave up 2 bases; unmatched junction bases: 6.

In DNA, the CDR3 is TGTGCCAGCAGCTTATTAGGGTCGAACACCGGGGAGCTGTTTTTT. Translated, it gives CASSLLGSNTGELFF. The rearrangement links TRBV7-2 to TRBJ2-2, with D unclear. Per the germline V gene, CDR1 is SGHTA and CDR2 is FQGNSA. This CDR3 spans 15 amino acids. Between the trimmed V and J ends, which lost 2 bases and 0 bases, there was a span of 7 bases.

This chain links TRBV20-1 with TRBJ2-1; weak D call: TRBD1 (6 bases). V was pared by 0 bases and J by 6 bases, with 12 bases between. CDR3 length: 14 amino acids. Germline V gene lookup returns CDR1 DFQATT and CDR2 SNEGSKA (reference sequence). The CDR3 loop reads CSAREGARGNEQFF. As DNA, the CDR3 is TGCAGTGCTAGAGAGGGGGCCCGGGGCAATGAGCAGTTCTTC.

The J gene is TRBJ2-1, the V gene TRBV7-9; D remains unclear. The V gene's germline CDR1 is SEHNR and CDR2 FQNEAQ (reference sequence). V shed 1 base and J shed 9 bases, with 7 bases lying between them. The CDR3 length is 12 residues. CDR3 in amino acids: CASSLGEIEQFF. The CDR3 DNA follows: TGTGCCAGCAGCTTAGGGGAAATTGAGCAGTTCTTC.

This clonotype was observed a handful of times. The chain recombines TRBV12-3 or TRBV12-4 with TRBJ2-2, with 7 bases that match TRBD1. The CDR3 has 14 amino acids. V was pared by 7 bases and J by 0 bases, with 2 bases of the junction left unmatched. In DNA, the CDR3 is TGTGCCAGCAACAGGGGCCCGAACACCGGGGAGCTGTTTTTT. It specifies CASNRGPNTGELFF.

The genes are TRBV7-2 and TRBJ2-3, with unresolved D. The CDR3 runs to 15 residues. The germline gives CDR1 SGHTA, CDR2 FQGNSA. V lost 2 bases, J lost 1 base, and 10 bases lay in between. The CDR3 DNA reads as TGTGCCAGCAGCTTAAAATCCCTGGGCACAGATACGCAGTATTTT. Translation: CASSLKSLGTDTQYF. The full variable domain, in which reference TRBV7-2 and TRBJ2-3 provide the parts outside the CDR3, is GAGVSQSPSNKVTEKGKDVELRCDPISGHTALYWYRQSLGQGLEFLIYFQGNSAPDKSGLPSDRFSAERTGGSVSTLTIQRTQQEDSAVYLCASSLKSLGTDTQYFGPGTRLTVL.

The chain couples TRBV9 to TRBJ2-7; a weak D match, TRBD2 (5 bases). Germline V lookup: CDR1 SGDLS, CDR2 YYNGEE. The length of the CDR3 is 13 residues. Trimming removed 6 bases at V and 3 bases at J, with 13 bases between. CDR3 residues: CASIPRTSYEQYV. The CDR3 nucleotides are TGTGCCAGCATCCCCCGAACTAGCTACGAGCAGTACGTC.

This clonotype was seen a single time. This chain links TRBV28 with TRBJ2-3; weak D call: TRBD1 (6 bases). V lost 1 base and J 1 base, leaving 15 bases between the germline ends. From germline, CDR1 is MDHEN and CDR2 SYDVKM. This CDR3 has 17 amino acids. Here the CDR3 reads CASSLLQGKRGTDTQYF. Written as DNA, the CDR3 is TGTGCCAGCAGTTTATTGCAGGGGAAAAGGGGCACAGATACGCAGTATTTT.

The chain carries TRBV29-1 and TRBJ1-4; tentative D call: TRBD1 (6 bases). The V and J ends lost 5 bases and 11 bases respectively, with 15 bases between them. Germline CDR1 SQVTM, CDR2 ANQGSEA. This CDR3 region has 12 residues. The chain's CDR3 is CSVRETGWKLFF. The CDR3 region has the DNA TGCAGCGTTCGGGAAACAGGGTGGAAACTGTTTTTT.

The V gene is TRBV5-1, the J gene TRBJ1-5, with unresolved D. CDR1 and CDR2 from the germline V gene are SGHRS and YFSETQ. V was clipped by 0 bases and J by 0 bases, with 7 bases between them. The CDR3 runs to 15 residues. The CDR3 DNA is TGCGCCAGCAGCTTGGAAGGGAGTAGCAATCAGCCCCAGCATTTT. Translating it yields CASSLEGSSNQPQHF. Variable domain in full (rest from reference TRBV5-1 and TRBJ1-5): KAGVTQTPRYLIKTRGQQVTLSCSPISGHRSVSWYQQTPGQGLQFLFEYFSETQRNKGNFPGRFSGRQFSNSRSEMNVSTLELGDSALYLCASSLEGSSNQPQHFGDGTRLSIL.

This clonotype showed up many times. The CDR3: CASSPTSGRADEQFF. For the CDR3, the DNA is TGTGCCAGCAGCCCGACTAGCGGGAGGGCCGATGAGCAGTTCTTC. The chain carries TRBV12-3 or TRBV12-4 and TRBJ2-1, with 14 bases aligning to TRBD2. With 6 bases clipped from V and 8 bases from J, the junction kept 6 bases outside the gene matches. The CDR3 is 15 amino acids.

The chain links TRBV15 to TRBJ2-3; D is possibly TRBD2 (5 bases). Trimming removed 0 bases at V and 4 bases at J, with 8 bases between. Germline loops: CDR1 LNHNV, CDR2 YYDKDF (reference sequence). The CDR3 has 14 amino acids. CDR3 residues: CATSRDMRADTQYF. The DNA of the CDR3 is TGTGCCACCAGCAGAGATATGCGGGCAGATACGCAGTATTTT.

The chain has TRBV5-1 and TRBJ2-3; no clear D. V lost 4 bases and J lost 2, with 11 bases in between. Per the germline V gene, CDR1 is SGHRS and CDR2 is YFSETQ. This CDR3 spans 14 amino acids. CDR3 sequence reads: CASSVRPSTDTQYF. DNA of the CDR3: TGCGCCAGCAGCGTGCGACCCTCCACAGATACGCAGTATTTT.

This clonotype has a handful of counts. The chain employs TRBV5-4 and TRBJ2-3; 8 positions agree with TRBD1. The CDR3 has 15 residues. J gave up 3 bases and V 4 bases, and 7 bases lay outside the gene matches. The germline V gene encodes CDR1 SGHNT and CDR2 YYREEE (reference sequence). CDR3: CASSAGTGFTDTQYF. The CDR3 coding sequence is TGTGCCAGCAGCGCCGGGACAGGTTTTACAGATACGCAGTATTTT.

This clonotype was seen a handful of times. The J gene is TRBJ2-7, the V gene TRBV12-3 or TRBV12-4; D tentatively reads TRBD1 or TRBD2 (5 bases each). The CDR3 has 12 residues. V was clipped by 3 bases and J by 6 bases, with 9 bases between them. CDR3 sequence reads: CASSFSGAEQYV. In DNA, the CDR3 is TGTGCCAGCAGTTTTTCCGGGGCCGAGCAGTACGTC.